This T cell receptor beta chain appears in the sequencing data of a study of T cells in Graves' hyperthyroidism and ophthalmopathy. Broader study findings: Most expanded thyroid clonotypes above 0.001 also appeared in blood.

Trimming removed 0 bases at V and 5 bases at J, with 5 bases between. The germline gives CDR1 SGHNT, CDR2 YYREEE (reference sequence). The CDR3 is 12 residues long. Amplified TCR beta CDR3 regions derived from RNA transcripts. The study used the HTBI primer set for a first-round RT-PCR of the TCR CDR3. TCRdb ran MiXCR on the multiplex PCR reads and lists one entry per CDR3 protein. The sample includes about 500,000 distinct CDR3 sequences, 15% to 20% of them seen just once. As to this clonotype: Its antigen is unknown.

What was sequenced was blood. This chain connects TRBV5-4 to TRBJ1-2; the D is unclear. The TCR comes from a woman aged 18-29 years with Graves' hyperthyroidism. CDR3 in amino acids: CASSLDIYGYTF. The CDR3 nucleotides are TGTGCCAGCAGCTTGGACATTTATGGCTACACCTTC.